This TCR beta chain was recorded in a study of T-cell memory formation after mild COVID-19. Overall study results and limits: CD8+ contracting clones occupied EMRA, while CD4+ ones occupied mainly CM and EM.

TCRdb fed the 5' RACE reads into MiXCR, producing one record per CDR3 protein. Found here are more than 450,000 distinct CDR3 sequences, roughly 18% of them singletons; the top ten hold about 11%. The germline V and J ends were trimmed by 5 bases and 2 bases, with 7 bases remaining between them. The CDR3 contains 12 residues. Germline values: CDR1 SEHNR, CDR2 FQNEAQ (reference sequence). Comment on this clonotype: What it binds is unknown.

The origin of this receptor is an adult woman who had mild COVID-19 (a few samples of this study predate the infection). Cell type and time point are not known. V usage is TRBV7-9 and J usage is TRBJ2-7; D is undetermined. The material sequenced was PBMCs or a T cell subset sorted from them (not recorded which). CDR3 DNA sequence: TGTGCCAGCAGCCAAACCCCCTACGAGCAGTACTTC. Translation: CASSQTPYEQYF.